The clone carrying this TCR beta chain was seen only once. The data stem from a study of technical replicates of blood from a few donors. Germline V gene sequence: CDR1 LGHNA, CDR2 YNFKEQ. This CDR3 is built from 18 residues. V was pared by 0 bases and J by 0 bases, with 8 bases of the junction left unmatched. Here immunoSEQ multiplex PCR was the method, and the copy in TCRdb shows in-frame clones only, minus some. The sample has some 57,000 clones, approximately 97% seen once; the top ten hold 0.19%. Sequencing was carried out using T cells isolated from PBMCs. The clonotype comes from a human donor in good health. This chain connects TRBV4-2 to TRBJ2-7; 10 bases are a match to TRBD2. The chain's CDR3 is CASSQELIAGGSSYEQYF. The DNA of the CDR3 is TGTGCCAGCAGCCAAGAGTTAATAGCGGGGGGCAGCTCCTACGAGCAGTACTTC.